These 10 T cell receptor beta chains originate from one sample sequenced in a study of T cell changes during pregnancy in multiple sclerosis. Sequencing used immunoSEQ multiplex PCR; TCRdb keeps in-frame clones, though not all of them. The sample consists of 70,000 to 95,000 clones, 94% of them appearing once. The input for sequencing was peripheral blood, taken in the third trimester of pregnancy. The receptors derive from a female donor with multiple sclerosis, enrolled in a pregnancy study.

The chain couples TRBV5-4 to TRBJ2-5; a weak D match, TRBD2 (5 bases). CDR3 length: 16 residues. Germline lookup yields CDR1 SGHNT and CDR2 YYREEE (reference sequence). Between the trimmed V and J ends, which lost 3 bases and 2 bases, there was a span of 17 bases. The CDR3 sequence: CASSSKFREIQETQYF. CDR3 bases: TGTGCCAGCAGCTCAAAATTCCGGGAAATACAAGAGACCCAGTACTTC.

The chain couples TRBV7-3 to TRBJ2-3, with 7 bases matching TRBD2. The CDR3 spans 16 residues. Germline V gene sequence: CDR1 SGHTA, CDR2 FQGTGA. Losses at the gene ends were 5 bases for V and 4 bases for J; bases not matched to a gene: 12. The CDR3, as DNA: TGTGCCAGCAGCACCAATAGCGGGTATTCCTCAGATACGCAGTATTTT. Protein sequence: CASSTNSGYSSDTQYF.

The J gene is TRBJ2-5, the V gene TRBV5-6, with a tentative D call TRBD1 (6 bases). V shed 3 bases and J shed 5 bases, with 17 bases lying between them. CDR1 SGHDT and CDR2 YYEEEE come from the germline V gene. The CDR3 is made up of 15 amino acids. CDR3 DNA sequence: TGTGCCAGCAGCTGGGAAGGGGGACCTTCGGAGACCCAGTACTTC. It yields the protein CASSWEGGPSETQYF.

The chain couples TRBV2 to TRBJ1-2; possible D gene TRBD1, 6 bases. Germline V lookup: CDR1 SNHLY, CDR2 FYNNEI. Trimming left V 6 bases short and J 0 bases short, with 8 bases between. This CDR3 comprises 13 residues. The CDR3 DNA sequence: TGTGCCAGCAGGTGGACAGCTAACTATGGCTACACCTTC. It translates to CASRWTANYGYTF.

V is TRBV19 and J is TRBJ1-5; D remains ambiguous. The CDR3 runs 14 residues. Trimming cost V 3 bases and J 3 bases, with 9 bases left between them. Germline V gene data show CDR1 as LNHDA and CDR2 as SQIVND (reference sequence). CDR3 sequence: CASSISGSNQPQHF. Here the CDR3 DNA reads TGTGCCAGTAGTATTTCCGGGTCCAATCAGCCCCAGCATTTT.

Only a few counts were recorded for this clone. The chain uses TRBV29-1 and TRBJ1-1; TRBD1 matches 10 bases. V lost 6 bases, J lost 10 bases, and 11 bases stayed unmatched. This CDR3 has 13 amino acids. Germline V gene lookup returns CDR1 SQVTM and CDR2 ANQGSEA. The CDR3 here is CSVPLRQGASAFF. In nucleotides, the CDR3 is TGCAGCGTACCCCTTCGACAGGGGGCTTCAGCTTTCTTT.

The chain combines TRBV5-4 with TRBJ2-5, with 14 bases lining up with TRBD2. CDR3 length: 16 residues. The J segment lost 2 bases and the V segment lost 3 bases, leaving 3 bases of the junction unmatched. CDR1 is SGHNT, CDR2 YYREEE, per germline (reference sequence). The CDR3 region has the DNA TGTGCCAGCAGCTGGAGACTAGCGGGAGGGCAAGAGACCCAGTACTTC. Amino acids: CASSWRLAGGQETQYF.

The rearrangement joins TRBV5-1 to TRBJ2-7, with 9 nucleotides matching TRBD1. Unmatched junction bases numbered 5, after V lost 2 bases and J lost 2 bases. CDR1 is SGHRS, CDR2 YFSETQ, per germline. The CDR3 is 15 residues long. In DNA, the CDR3 is TGCGCCAGCAGCTTCGACAGGGGGGGAGCCTACGAGCAGTACTTC. This encodes CASSFDRGGAYEQYF.

This rearrangement joins TRBV5-6 to TRBJ2-1; 10 nucleotides line up with TRBD2. The CDR3 sequence is 17 residues long. Trimming at V came to 1 base and at J to 6 bases, leaving 10 bases not matched to a gene. CDR1 and CDR2 from the germline V gene are SGHDT and YYEEEE. CDR3 region: CASSLILAGLLSNEQFF. CDR3 sequence (DNA): TGTGCCAGCAGCTTGATACTAGCGGGGCTCCTATCCAATGAGCAGTTCTTC.

V is TRBV5-1 and J is TRBJ2-1; 8 nucleotides agree with TRBD1. Per germline, CDR1 SGHRS and CDR2 YFSETQ. V dropped 3 bases and J dropped 3; count of bases not matched to a gene: 11. CDR3 length: 17 amino acids. The CDR3 here is CASSYTTGTGDYNEQFF. In nucleotides, the CDR3 is TGCGCCAGCAGCTATACTACCGGGACAGGAGACTACAATGAGCAGTTCTTC.